Below, 6 T cell receptor beta chains from the same sample are listed, as sequenced in a study of blood T cell repertoires in COVID-19. Profiling relied on immunoSEQ multiplex PCR, and the TCRdb table lists in-frame clones only, not all of them. The data contain about 270,000 clones, 88% of them singletons. Sequenced material: PBMCs or T cells enriched from blood (not recorded which). The receptor source for this set is a woman in her 50s who had recovered from COVID-19.

V and J are TRBV4-1 and TRBJ1-5; D remains unclear. Germline CDR1 and CDR2: MGHRA and YSYEKL. This CDR3 has 15 amino acids. Between the trimmed V and J ends, which lost 1 base and 7 bases, there was a span of 14 bases. The CDR3 protein is CASSQVSGFGQPQHF. In DNA, the CDR3 is TGCGCCAGCAGCCAAGTGTCGGGGTTCGGCCAGCCCCAGCATTTT.

V usage is TRBV19 and J usage is TRBJ2-3; 11 positions agree with TRBD2. Germline CDR1 is LNHDA and CDR2 is SQIVND (reference sequence). Germline trimming cut 1 base from V and 4 bases from J; bases unmatched to any gene: 4. CDR3 size: 16 residues. The chain's CDR3 is CASSIGVAGGPDTQYF. The CDR3 bases are TGTGCCAGTAGTATAGGGGTAGCGGGAGGGCCAGATACGCAGTATTTT.

The J gene is TRBJ1-4, the V gene TRBV5-1; weak D call: TRBD1 (5 bases). Germline loops: CDR1 SGHRS, CDR2 YFSETQ. The CDR3 loop spans 14 amino acids. V lost 0 bases and J lost 5, with 8 bases in between. The CDR3 coding sequence is TGCGCCAGCAGCTTGGACAGGACAAATGAAAAACTGTTTTTT. Translated: CASSLDRTNEKLFF.

This sequence joins TRBV7-2 and TRBJ2-7; 8 bases agree with TRBD1. V shed 4 bases, J shed 4 bases, and the junction held 6 bases outside the gene matches. Germline CDR1 is SGHTA and CDR2 is FQGNSA. This CDR3 has 14 residues. CDR3 region: CASSWGQEPYEQYF. DNA for the CDR3: TGTGCCAGCAGCTGGGGACAGGAACCATACGAGCAGTACTTC.

This chain connects TRBV19 to TRBJ1-2, with 8 bases lining up with TRBD1. The CDR3 loop spans 14 amino acids. Germline lookup yields CDR1 LNHDA and CDR2 SQIVND (reference sequence). J lost 8 bases, V lost 9 bases, and 14 bases had no gene match. The CDR3 DNA is TGTGCCAGCAATTTTCGGGGACAGGCGGCCGGCTACACCTTC. Amino acids: CASNFRGQAAGYTF.

This clone was seen just once. The J gene is TRBJ1-1, the V gene TRBV3-1 (or the pseudogene TRBV3-2); no definite D call. This CDR3 has 12 residues. The germline V and J ends were trimmed by 6 bases and 0 bases, with 5 bases remaining between them. CDR1 is LGHDT, CDR2 YNNKEL, per germline (reference sequence). CDR3 bases: TGTGCCAGCAGAGACATGAACACTGAAGCTTTCTTT. Residues: CASRDMNTEAFF.